The clone carrying this T cell receptor beta chain was seen only a few times. Its antigen is still unknown. There are 15 residues in the CDR3. CDR1 and CDR2 (germline): SNHLY, FYNNEI. V lost 7 bases, J lost 8 bases, and 21 bases lay in between. The source of the sample is a study of early T cells in non-severe SARS-CoV-2 infection. About the research overall: From unsorted whole blood, bulk RNA was sequenced, and the chains remained unpaired. Study-level points and caveats: CD4 and private specificities were missed by VDJdb matching, which favored anti-spike CD8 responses.

Individual cDNA molecules received unique molecular identifiers. Each CDR3 protein gets one entry after TCRdb re-called the 5' RACE reads with MiXCR. The profile shows some 48,000 distinct CDR3 sequences, 4% to 5% of them singletons. The genes are TRBV2 and TRBJ2-4, with a weak D call TRBD1 (5 bases). The sequenced sample consisted of whole blood. The TCR sequence derives from an adult who was a healthcare worker with PCR-confirmed SARS-CoV-2 infection or an uninfected control (not recorded which). CDR3 DNA: TGTGCCAGCACCGAAGGGGTGGCGGTTGGTGACATTCAGTACTTC. It encodes CASTEGVAVGDIQYF.